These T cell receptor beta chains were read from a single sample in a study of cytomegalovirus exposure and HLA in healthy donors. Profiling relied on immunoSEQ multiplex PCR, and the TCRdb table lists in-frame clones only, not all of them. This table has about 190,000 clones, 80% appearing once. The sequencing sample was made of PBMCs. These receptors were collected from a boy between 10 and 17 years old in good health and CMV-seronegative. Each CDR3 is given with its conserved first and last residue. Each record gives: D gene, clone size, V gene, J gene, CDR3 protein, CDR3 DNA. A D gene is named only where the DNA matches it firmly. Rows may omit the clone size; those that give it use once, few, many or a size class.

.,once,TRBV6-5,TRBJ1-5,CASSYGYGNQPQHF,TGTGCCAGCAGTTACGGCTACGGGAATCAGCCCCAGCATTTT
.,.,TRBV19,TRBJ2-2,CASSIRREAGELFF,TGTGCCAGTAGTATAAGGAGGGAGGCCGGGGAGCTGTTTTTT
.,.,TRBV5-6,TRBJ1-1,CASSLYLSGMNTEAFF,TGTGCCAGCAGCTTGTATCTCTCGGGGATGAACACTGAAGCTTTCTTT
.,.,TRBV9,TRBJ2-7,CASSEGGTRDEQYF,TGTGCCAGCAGCGAGGGCGGGACTCGCGACGAGCAGTACTTC
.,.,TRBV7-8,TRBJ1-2,CASTISEATNYGYTF,TGTGCCAGCACCATATCTGAGGCAACTAACTATGGCTACACCTTC
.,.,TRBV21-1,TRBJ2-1,CASSIPRDRAYNEQFF,TGTGCCAGCAGCATTCCCCGGGACAGGGCCTACAATGAGCAGTTCTTC
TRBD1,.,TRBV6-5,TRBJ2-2,CASSYSTGGSGGELFF,TGTGCCAGCAGTTACTCGACAGGGGGCTCTGGCGGGGAGCTGTTTTTT
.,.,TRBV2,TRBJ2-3,CASSAGAPDTQYF,TGTGCCAGCAGCGCGGGGGCGCCGGATACGCAGTATTTT
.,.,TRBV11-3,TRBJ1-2,CASSPHTGTRSNYGYTF,TGTGCCAGCAGCCCCCACACAGGGACCCGATCTAACTATGGCTACACCTTC
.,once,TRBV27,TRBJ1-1,CASSPSTGLNTEAFF,TGTGCCAGCAGTCCTTCAACAGGCCTGAACACTGAAGCTTTCTTT
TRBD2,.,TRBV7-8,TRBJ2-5,CASSAGGDETQYF,TGTGCCAGCAGCGCGGGAGGGGATGAGACCCAGTACTTC
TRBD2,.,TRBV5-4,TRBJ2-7,CASSIGTSGRGWSYEQYF,TGTGCCAGCAGCATCGGGACTAGCGGGAGAGGGTGGTCCTACGAGCAGTACTTC
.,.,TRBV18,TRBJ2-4,CASSPPGGETKNIQYF,TGTGCCAGCTCACCACCGGGGGGAGAGACCAAAAACATTCAGTACTTC
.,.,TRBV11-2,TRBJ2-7,CASSVSGSYEQYF,TGTGCCAGCAGCGTGAGCGGGTCCTACGAGCAGTACTTC
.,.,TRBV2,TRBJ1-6,CASSEGLFRYNSPLHF,TGTGCCAGCAGTGAGGGCCTCTTCCGCTATAATTCACCCCTCCACTTT
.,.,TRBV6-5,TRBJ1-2,CASSYVGEGYTF,TGTGCCAGCAGTTACGTTGGGGAGGGCTACACCTTC
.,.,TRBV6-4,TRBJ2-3,CASSDSSRTQYF,TGTGCCAGCAGTGACTCGTCGCGTACGCAGTATTTT
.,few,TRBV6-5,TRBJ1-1,CASSLRGGTEAFF,TGTGCCAGCAGTTTGCGGGGGGGCACTGAAGCTTTCTTT
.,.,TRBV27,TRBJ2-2,CASSLSSVRGETGELFF,TGTGCCAGCAGTTTATCCAGTGTCAGGGGGGAGACCGGGGAGCTGTTTTTT
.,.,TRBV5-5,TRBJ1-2,CASSLVVGNGYTF,TGTGCCAGCAGCTTGGTCGTCGGGAATGGCTACACCTTC
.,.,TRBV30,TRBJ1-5,CAWSPATTGSQPQHF,TGTGCCTGGAGTCCCGCTACTACAGGAAGTCAGCCCCAGCATTTT
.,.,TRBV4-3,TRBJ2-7,CASSQGGFYEQYF,TGCGCCAGCAGCCAGGGGGGATTCTACGAGCAGTACTTC
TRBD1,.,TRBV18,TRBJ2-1,CASSPRSRGTGEQFF,TGTGCCAGCTCACCACGTAGCAGGGGGACGGGTGAGCAGTTCTTC
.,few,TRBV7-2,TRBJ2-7,CASSFSSYEQYF,TGTGCCAGCAGCTTTAGCTCCTACGAGCAGTACTTC
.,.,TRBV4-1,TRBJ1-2,CASSHPAGVGGYTF,TGCGCCAGCAGCCACCCCGCGGGGGTCGGTGGCTACACCTTC
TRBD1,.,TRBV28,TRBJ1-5,CASREETGTGGYSNQPQHF,TGTGCCAGCAGGGAAGAAACCGGGACAGGGGGCTATAGCAATCAGCCCCAGCATTTT
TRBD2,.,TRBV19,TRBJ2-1,CASSNGLAGEKAYNEQFF,TGTGCCAGTAGTAATGGACTAGCGGGGGAGAAAGCCTACAATGAGCAGTTCTTC
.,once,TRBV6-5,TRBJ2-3,CASSSTSTDTQYF,TGTGCCAGCAGTTCGACTAGCACAGATACGCAGTATTTT
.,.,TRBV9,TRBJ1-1,CASSIFLSSEAFF,TGTGCCAGCAGCATCTTTCTCTCTTCTGAAGCTTTCTTT
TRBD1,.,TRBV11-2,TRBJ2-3,CASSWTGPGDTQYF,TGTGCCAGCAGCTGGACAGGGCCCGGGGATACGCAGTATTTT
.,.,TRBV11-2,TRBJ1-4,CASSTVPTNEKLFF,TGTGCCAGCAGCACAGTGCCCACTAATGAAAAACTGTTTTTT
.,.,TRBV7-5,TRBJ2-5,CARSLQLTETQYF,TGTGCCAGAAGCTTACAGTTAACAGAGACCCAGTACTTC
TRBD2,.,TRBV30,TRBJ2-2,CAWSPGGQTGELFF,TGTGCCTGGAGTCCGGGGGGGCAAACCGGGGAGCTGTTTTTT
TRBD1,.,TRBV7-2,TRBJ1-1,CASSLTGTGNTEAFF,TGTGCCAGCAGCTTAACTGGGACAGGGAACACTGAAGCTTTCTTT
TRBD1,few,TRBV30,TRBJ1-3,CAWSTGETGNTIYF,TGTGCCTGGAGTACAGGGGAGACTGGAAACACCATATATTTT
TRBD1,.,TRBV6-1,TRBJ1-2,CASSEGLGDRGGGYTF,TGTGCCAGCAGTGAAGGATTGGGGGACAGGGGAGGTGGCTACACCTTC
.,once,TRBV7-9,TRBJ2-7,CASSFDSYEQYF,TGTGCCAGCAGCTTCGACAGTTACGAGCAGTACTTC
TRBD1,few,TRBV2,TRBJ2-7,CASSEATGGSYEQYF,TGTGCCAGCAGTGAAGCAACAGGGGGCTCCTACGAGCAGTACTTC
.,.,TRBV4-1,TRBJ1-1,CASSQVGQGNTEAFF,TGCGCCAGCAGCCAAGTGGGTCAGGGTAACACTGAAGCTTTCTTT
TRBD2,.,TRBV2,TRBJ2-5,CASREGLAGPLWEQYF,TGTGCCAGCAGGGAAGGACTAGCGGGGCCACTCTGGGAGCAGTACTTC
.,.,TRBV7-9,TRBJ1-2,CASSLRYRANYGYTF,TGTGCCAGCAGCTTACGTTACAGGGCGAACTATGGCTACACCTTC
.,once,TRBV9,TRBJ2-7,CASSPSSYEQYF,TGTGCCAGCAGCCCGAGCTCCTACGAGCAGTACTTC
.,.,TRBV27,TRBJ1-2,CASSPTWELMGYTF,TGTGCCAGCAGTCCCACGTGGGAGCTCATGGGCTACACCTTC
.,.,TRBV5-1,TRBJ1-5,CASSALSGVDNQPQHF,TGCGCCAGCAGCGCGTTGTCCGGGGTCGACAATCAGCCCCAGCATTTT
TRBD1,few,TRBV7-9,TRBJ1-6,CASSPLDRRDSPLHF,TGTGCCAGCAGCCCTTTGGACAGGCGAGATTCACCCCTCCACTTT
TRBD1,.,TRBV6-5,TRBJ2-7,CASSYSPTGGLYEQYF,TGTGCCAGCAGTTACTCGCCGACAGGGGGGCTCTACGAGCAGTACTTC
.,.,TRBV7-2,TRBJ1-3,CASSLYPTRSSGNTIYF,TGTGCCAGCAGCTTATACCCGACAAGAAGCTCTGGAAACACCATATATTTT